The 12 T cell receptor beta chains below all came from one sample that was sequenced in a study of blood T cell repertoires in COVID-19. Sequencing was performed with immunoSEQ multiplex PCR; in TCRdb, only in-frame clones are kept and a portion is missing. Here the sample spans about 200,000 clones, about 89% being singletons. The source material was PBMCs or T cells enriched from blood (not recorded which). Receptors were obtained from a woman between 18 and 30 years old who had recovered from COVID-19.

The CDR3 DNA is TGTGCCAGCAATTCCCTTGGGGGCAGCTCCTATAATTCACCCCTCCACTTT. Its translation: CASNSLGGSSYNSPLHF. The chain is built from TRBV2 and TRBJ1-6, with a weak D call TRBD1 (6 bases). This CDR3 comprises 17 residues. Germline-derived CDR1 and CDR2 are SNHLY and FYNNEI. V lost 7 bases, J lost 0 bases, and 16 bases lay in between.

The gene calls are TRBV19 and TRBJ1-2; 7 bases map to TRBD1. The germline gives CDR1 LNHDA, CDR2 SQIVND (reference sequence). The junction had 13 bases not matched to a gene; V was cut back by 10 bases and J by 2 bases. The CDR3 is 15 residues long. The CDR3 nucleotides read TGTGCCAACCGCGGTCCGGGACAGAAAAACTATGGCTACACCTTC. Its protein product is CANRGPGQKNYGYTF.

The V gene is TRBV28, the J gene TRBJ1-5, with D possibly being TRBD1 (6 bases). The germline V gene has CDR1 MDHEN and CDR2 SYDVKM. Trimming removed 1 base from V and 6 bases from J, with 10 bases in between. The CDR3 length is 14 residues. The CDR3 loop is CASSLLGGRQPQHF. The CDR3 DNA is TGTGCCAGCAGTTTATTGGGGGGGCGTCAGCCCCAGCATTTT.

The chain uses TRBV5-1 and TRBJ1-1; TRBD1 matches at 7 bases. The CDR3 is 13 amino acids. Germline CDR1 is SGHRS and CDR2 is YFSETQ. With 4 bases clipped from V and 8 bases from J, the junction kept 8 bases outside the gene matches. The CDR3 coding sequence is TGCGCCAGCAGCCCGACTGACAGGGTAGAAGCTTTCTTT. Translation gives CASSPTDRVEAFF.

The CDR3 region is CSVEAGFVTDTQYF. CDR3 coding DNA: TGCAGCGTTGAAGCAGGATTCGTGACAGATACGCAGTATTTT. The V and J genes are TRBV29-1 and TRBJ2-3; D gene uncertain. The CDR3 is made up of 14 amino acids. V gave up 1 base and J gave up 3 bases, with 11 bases separating them. CDR1 is SQVTM and CDR2 is ANQGSEA in the germline V gene.

The chain is built from TRBV9 and TRBJ2-1; tentatively, D is TRBD1 (6 bases). With 4 bases removed from V and 4 bases from J, the gap between germline ends came to 15 bases. The CDR3 is 15 residues long. CDR1 and CDR2 (germline): SGDLS, YYNGEE. CDR3 in DNA: TGTGCCAGCAGCCCAAGGGGGACCCGGTACAATGAGCAGTTCTTC. Its protein is CASSPRGTRYNEQFF.

The chain combines TRBV27 with TRBJ2-7, with 9 positions matching TRBD2. With 4 bases clipped from V and 1 base from J, the junction kept 20 bases outside the gene matches. The CDR3 totals 20 residues. Germline V CDR1 and CDR2: MNHEY, SMNVEV (reference sequence). The DNA of the CDR3 is TGTGCCAGCAGTTCAACCCCTGGGCAGGCTAGCGGGGAGCTTTCCTACGAGCAGTACTTC. As protein: CASSSTPGQASGELSYEQYF.

The chain employs TRBV28 and TRBJ2-4; D might be TRBD2 (5 bases). The germline V and J ends were trimmed by 1 base and 5 bases, with 9 bases remaining between them. CDR3 length equals 14 residues. Germline CDR1 reads MDHEN; CDR2 reads SYDVKM. The chain's CDR3 is CASSLSGVQNIQYF. CDR3 in DNA: TGTGCCAGCAGTTTATCCGGGGTCCAAAACATTCAGTACTTC.

V and J are TRBV6-5 and TRBJ1-3; a weak D match, TRBD1 (6 bases). This CDR3 has 16 residues. V lost 2 bases and J 1 base, leaving 12 bases between the germline ends. Germline-derived CDR1 and CDR2 are MNHEY and SVGAGI. The CDR3 reads CASSYQQGTSGNTIYF. The CDR3, as DNA: TGTGCCAGCAGTTACCAACAGGGAACTTCTGGAAACACCATATATTTT.

This sequence joins TRBV10-2 and TRBJ2-7, with 9 bases matching TRBD1. The CDR3 contains 15 residues. V lost 3 bases to trimming and J lost 2 bases; unmatched junction nucleotides: 5. From germline, CDR1 is WSHSY and CDR2 SAAADI. CDR3 DNA: TGCGCCAGCAGTGATTGGAGACAGGGGGCCTACGAGCAGTACTTC. Translated: CASSDWRQGAYEQYF.

This rearrangement joins TRBV7-6 to TRBJ2-7; weak D call: TRBD1 (6 bases). This CDR3 spans 12 amino acids. Looked up from germline, CDR1 is SGHVS and CDR2 is FNYEAQ. The V end lost 4 bases, the J end lost 5 bases, and 9 bases lay between the germline ends. CDR3 in DNA: TGTGCCAGCAGCTGGCGACAGGACGAGCAGTACTTC. It is translated as CASSWRQDEQYF.

V is TRBV12-5 and J is TRBJ2-3; 12 nucleotides line up with TRBD1. With 1 base clipped from V and 4 bases from J, the junction kept 3 bases outside the gene matches. The CDR3 runs 16 residues. Germline V CDR1 and CDR2: LGHNT, FRNRAP. CDR3 bases: TGTGCTAGTGGTTTGGGGGACAGGGGGCGGGCAGATACGCAGTATTTT. Protein: CASGLGDRGRADTQYF.